The entry that follows covers one TCR beta chain sequence. The sample is drawn from a study of OX40 agonist ivuxolimab in advanced cancers. V was trimmed by 2 bases and J by 9 bases, leaving 16 bases between them. The germline CDR1 and CDR2 sequences are KGHSH and LQKENI. This CDR3 has 14 residues. Assay: immunoSEQ multiplex PCR; the TCRdb copy retains only in-frame clones and omits some. This repertoire shows around 19,000 clones, around 78% found once; its top ten account for about 15%. The starting material was CD4+ or CD8+ T cells sorted from blood, obtained in a trial of the OX40 agonist ivuxolimab. The source of this sequence is an adult with an advanced solid tumor such as melanoma, head and neck, liver or kidney cancer. V and J are TRBV18 and TRBJ1-1; no reliable D call. CDR3 region: CASSPGGREGQAFF. The CDR3 DNA sequence: TGTGCCAGCTCACCAGGTGGGAGAGAGGGTCAAGCTTTCTTT.